Presented here are 16 T cell receptor beta chains from one specimen sequenced in a study of T cells in Graves' hyperthyroidism and ophthalmopathy. What was amplified from RNA transcripts were TCR beta CDR3 regions. The HTBI set primed first-round TCR CDR3 RT-PCR. TCRdb independently ran MiXCR on the multiplex PCR reads; one entry per CDR3 protein. The sample has approximately 590,000 distinct CDR3 sequences, about a sixth seen once. Sequenced sample: blood. These receptors were taken from a woman aged 25 to 45 with Graves' hyperthyroidism.

This clonotype was detected only a few times. This rearrangement joins TRBV20-1 to TRBJ1-2; D call uncertain. The V end lost 0 bases, the J end lost 6 bases, and 8 bases lay between the germline ends. This CDR3 spans 12 amino acids. Germline V gene sequence: CDR1 DFQATT, CDR2 SNEGSKA (reference sequence). Here the CDR3 reads CSARDDRNGYTF. The CDR3, as DNA: TGCAGTGCTAGAGATGACCGGAATGGCTACACCTTC.

This CDR3 is CASRATGPTGELFF. As DNA, the CDR3 is TGTGCCAGCAGGGCGACAGGACCCACCGGGGAGCTGTTTTTT. The rearrangement links TRBV6-1 to TRBJ2-2; D possibly corresponds to TRBD1 (6 bases). This CDR3 has 14 amino acids. With 6 bases removed from V and 4 bases from J, the gap between germline ends came to 12 bases. Germline assignment: CDR1 MNHNS and CDR2 SASEGT.

As to this clonotype: A much larger clone sits a single nucleotide away, making a read error possible. The rearrangement links TRBV28 to TRBJ2-7, with D possibly being TRBD1 (6 bases). V lost 5 bases to trimming and J lost 7 bases, with 18 bases between them. CDR1 MDHEN and CDR2 SYDVKM come from the germline V gene. This CDR3 spans 14 amino acids. In DNA, the CDR3 is TGTGCCAGCAGTAACATGCAGGGGACGAGAGAGCAGTACTTC. It yields the protein CASSNMQGTREQYF.

This clonotype was observed a handful of times. The V gene is TRBV19, the J gene TRBJ1-5; D gene unclear. The V end lost 8 bases, the J end lost 5 bases, and 7 bases lay between the germline ends. CDR1 and CDR2 (germline): LNHDA, SQIVND (reference sequence). The CDR3 is 11 amino acids. CDR3 sequence reads: CASEKDQPQHF. The DNA of the CDR3 is TGTGCCAGTGAGAAGGATCAGCCCCAGCATTTT.

The chain recombines TRBV4-1 with TRBJ2-2; maybe TRBD2 (6 bases). The CDR3 sequence is 15 residues long. The V end was cut by 0 bases, the J end by 7 bases, with 12 bases between. CDR1 and CDR2 from the germline V gene are MGHRA and YSYEKL. The CDR3 coding sequence is TGCGCCAGCAGCCAAGATTGGGGAGGAGGCGGGGAGCTGTTTTTT. Protein sequence: CASSQDWGGGGELFF.

This clonotype was observed many times. The chain combines TRBV29-1 with TRBJ2-7, with 7 bases matching TRBD2. The CDR3 is made up of 13 amino acids. From germline, CDR1 is SQVTM and CDR2 ANQGSEA. Trimming took 5 bases from V and 7 from J; bases not matched to a gene: 11. The chain's CDR3 is CSVMMRESGEQYF. CDR3 DNA: TGCAGCGTTATGATGCGGGAGTCGGGGGAGCAGTACTTC.

This clonotype turned up a few times. The V gene is TRBV30, the J gene TRBJ1-4; D is unclear. The CDR3 sequence is 13 residues long. The V end was cut by 2 bases, the J end by 5 bases, with 9 bases between. Per germline, CDR1 GTSNPN and CDR2 SVGIG (reference sequence). CDR3 loop: CAWSPQANEKLFF. The CDR3 bases are TGTGCCTGGAGTCCCCAGGCCAATGAAAAACTGTTTTTT.

This clonotype was picked up many times. The junction shows a germline mismatch at one end, possibly a read error. The chain is built from TRBV3-1 and TRBJ2-3, with unresolved D. CDR3 length: 13 residues. Germline CDR1 reads LGHDT; CDR2 reads YNNKEL (reference sequence). The CDR3, as DNA: TGTGCCAGCAGTCAAGGGTCCAAGACAACGCAGTATTTT. This translates into CASSQGSKTTQYF.

This clonotype was seen more than once but under ten times. This chain links TRBV29-1 with TRBJ2-1; 12 bases match TRBD2. With 6 bases clipped from V and 4 bases from J, the junction kept 7 bases outside the gene matches. Germline V gives CDR1 SQVTM, CDR2 ANQGSEA. CDR3 length: 15 amino acids. CDR3 nucleotide sequence: TGCAGCGTAGGACTAGCGGGGTTGACGTACAATGAGCAGTTCTTC. Its protein is CSVGLAGLTYNEQFF.

This sequence joins TRBV5-1 and TRBJ2-5; 12 bases match TRBD2. The CDR3 runs 17 residues. CDR1 and CDR2 (germline): SGHRS, YFSETQ. Trimming at V came to 1 base and at J to 5 bases, leaving 9 bases not matched to a gene. CDR3 sequence reads: CASSLKTSGSVSETQYF. CDR3 coding DNA: TGCGCCAGCAGCTTGAAGACTAGCGGGAGTGTGAGTGAGACCCAGTACTTC. The full variable domain, completed using reference TRBV5-1 and TRBJ2-5, is KAGVTQTPRYLIKTRGQQVTLSCSPISGHRSVSWYQQTPGQGLQFLFEYFSETQRNKGNFPGRFSGRQFSNSRSEMNVSTLELGDSALYLCASSLKTSGSVSETQYFGPGTRLLVL.

This clonotype was seen repeatedly, ten times or more. The chain is built from TRBV5-1 and TRBJ2-7; 7 positions agree with TRBD2. V shed 4 bases and J 2 bases; nucleotides not matched to a gene: 15. This CDR3 has 17 amino acids. The V gene's germline CDR1 is SGHRS and CDR2 YFSETQ. The CDR3: CASSPNGVSGITYEQYF. Written as DNA, the CDR3 is TGCGCCAGCAGCCCTAATGGAGTGAGCGGGATAACCTACGAGCAGTACTTC.

The chain is built from TRBV7-9 and TRBJ1-4; D not certain. The CDR3 has 15 amino acids. Germline CDR1 and CDR2: SEHNR and FQNEAQ (reference sequence). Trimming took off 4 bases at V and 6 bases at J, with 15 bases between the two ends. The CDR3 protein is CASSWNRLRDEKLFF. For the CDR3, the DNA is TGTGCCAGCAGCTGGAATCGGCTTAGAGATGAAAAACTGTTTTTT.

The rearrangement uses TRBV19 and TRBJ2-1; 13 positions agree with TRBD2. The J segment lost 0 bases and the V segment lost 5 bases, leaving 10 bases of the junction unmatched. Germline V gene data show CDR1 as LNHDA and CDR2 as SQIVND (reference sequence). The CDR3 sequence is 19 residues long. The CDR3 reads CASSSRLAGGRSSYNEQFF. The CDR3 DNA sequence: TGTGCCAGTAGTTCGCGACTAGCGGGAGGCCGGAGCTCCTACAATGAGCAGTTCTTC.

This clonotype was observed at least ten times. The CDR3, as DNA: TGTGCCAGCAGTGGAGGGACAGTACTCTCCTACGAGCAGTACTTC. Protein product: CASSGGTVLSYEQYF. The rearrangement joins TRBV2 to TRBJ2-7, with 7 nucleotides matching TRBD1. This CDR3 region has 15 residues. Trimming at V came to 4 bases and at J to 0 bases, leaving 6 bases not matched to a gene. Germline CDR1 and CDR2: SNHLY and FYNNEI.

This clonotype was detected many times. The rearrangement links TRBV2 to TRBJ2-1, with 7 bases that match TRBD2. Looked up from germline, CDR1 is SNHLY and CDR2 is FYNNEI. The CDR3 totals 13 residues. Trimming cost V 1 base and J 9 bases; bases outside gene matches: 3. CDR3 loop: CASSEGTRTEQFF. The DNA of the CDR3 is TGTGCCAGCAGTGAAGGGACTAGGACTGAGCAGTTCTTC.

This clonotype was seen ten or more times. The chain is built from TRBV3-1 and TRBJ2-7, with 10 bases matching TRBD2. The V segment lost 0 bases and the J segment 3 bases; nucleotides outside the gene matches: 8. Germline V gene lookup returns CDR1 LGHDT and CDR2 YNNKEL (reference sequence). CDR3 length: 17 amino acids. The CDR3 loop reads CASSQDVFGTSDYEQYF. The CDR3, as DNA: TGTGCCAGCAGCCAAGATGTTTTCGGGACTAGCGACTACGAGCAGTACTTC.